One sample yielded the 24 T cell receptor beta chains listed below, sequenced in a study of T cell responses to AZD1222 COVID-19 vaccine. Profiled with immunoSEQ multiplex PCR; TCRdb holds only in-frame clones, not every one. The repertoire holds about 59,000 clones, about 91% seen once, with about 6.3% in the top ten. Material: peripheral blood, obtained 28 days after the second AZD1222 dose. The receptors were sampled from an adult who received the AZD1222 COVID-19 vaccine.

The rearrangement links TRBV4-3 to TRBJ2-1; TRBD1 is a possible D gene (5 bases). CDR1 LGHNA and CDR2 YSLEER come from the germline V gene. CDR3 length equals 12 residues. The V gene lost 1 base and the J gene lost 10 bases, with 8 bases spanning the gap. CDR3 sequence: CASSQAAGEQFF. The CDR3 coding sequence is TGCGCCAGCAGCCAAGCCGCAGGGGAGCAGTTCTTC.

The rearrangement uses TRBV12-5 and TRBJ2-3, with 8 bases that match TRBD2. Looked up from germline, CDR1 is LGHNT and CDR2 is FRNRAP. Trimming cost V 5 bases and J 7 bases; bases outside gene matches: 5. This CDR3 has 13 residues. CDR3 loop: CASGPGGSHTQYF. CDR3 bases: TGTGCTAGTGGTCCGGGGGGGAGCCATACGCAGTATTTT.

The chain recombines TRBV5-1 with TRBJ1-4; D ambiguous. The V end was cut by 5 bases, the J end by 0 bases, with 11 bases between. CDR3 length equals 15 residues. Germline CDR1 is SGHRS and CDR2 is YFSETQ. The CDR3: CASSHQASTNEKLFF. The CDR3 coding sequence is TGCGCCAGCAGTCACCAGGCGTCAACTAATGAAAAACTGTTTTTT.

This clone was counted once. This rearrangement joins TRBV7-2 to TRBJ2-3, with 8 positions matching TRBD2. After removal of 1 base from V and 5 bases from J, the junction contained 14 bases not matched to a gene. CDR1 is SGHTA and CDR2 is FQGNSA in the germline V gene. This CDR3 is 18 amino acids long. CDR3 amino acids: CASSLGGLAGIKGDTQYF. CDR3 sequence (DNA): TGTGCCAGCAGCTTAGGGGGCCTAGCGGGCATAAAGGGAGATACGCAGTATTTT. Looking up the rest from reference TRBV7-2 and TRBJ2-3 gives the full variable domain: GAGVSQSPSNKVTEKGKDVELRCDPISGHTALYWYRQSLGQGLEFLIYFQGNSAPDKSGLPSDRFSAERTGGSVSTLTIQRTQQEDSAVYLCASSLGGLAGIKGDTQYFGPGTRLTVL.

This rearrangement joins TRBV3-1 (or the pseudogene TRBV3-2) to TRBJ2-7, with a tentative D call TRBD2 (7 bases). The CDR3 runs to 14 residues. Germline assignment: CDR1 LGHDT and CDR2 YNNKEL (reference sequence). Trimming shortened V by 1 base and J by 2 bases, and 9 bases separated the two germline ends. Here the CDR3 DNA reads TGTGCCAGCAGCCAAGGCGGGGGCACCTACGAGCAGTACTTC. As protein: CASSQGGGTYEQYF.

The chain uses TRBV14 and TRBJ1-1; D is unclear. The CDR3 totals 13 residues. From germline, CDR1 is SGHDN and CDR2 FVKESK. V lost 1 base and J 9 bases, leaving 12 bases between the germline ends. The DNA of the CDR3 is TGTGCCAGCAGCCAAGTGAACAGCGTAAAAGCTTTCTTT. As protein: CASSQVNSVKAFF.

This clone was seen a handful of times. The chain recombines TRBV25-1 with TRBJ2-7; no definite D call. CDR3 size: 13 residues. V was trimmed by 4 bases and J by 5 bases, leaving 12 bases between them. Germline lookup yields CDR1 MGHDK and CDR2 SYGVNS. The CDR3 DNA follows: TGTGCCAGCAGTGGACGCGGTAGGAACGAGCAGTACTTC. It encodes CASSGRGRNEQYF.

V is TRBV6-5 and J is TRBJ2-3; D is unclear. Germline assignment: CDR1 MNHEY and CDR2 SVGAGI. The CDR3 spans 13 residues. The V and J ends lost 6 bases and 3 bases respectively, with 10 bases between them. The CDR3: CASRTLLTDTQYF. The CDR3 DNA sequence: TGTGCCAGCAGGACCCTTTTAACAGATACGCAGTATTTT.

V is TRBV6-2 or TRBV6-3 and J is TRBJ2-5; D unresolved. V lost 4 bases to trimming and J lost 4 bases, with 4 bases between them. Germline CDR1 MNHEY, CDR2 SVGEGT. The CDR3 runs to 11 residues. Here the CDR3 reads CASSSRETQYF. In DNA form, the CDR3 reads TGTGCCAGCAGTTCCCGAGAGACCCAGTACTTC.

V is TRBV19 and J is TRBJ2-7; 10 nucleotides line up with TRBD2. The germline V gene has CDR1 LNHDA and CDR2 SQIVND (reference sequence). Losses at the gene ends were 3 bases for V and 2 bases for J; bases not matched to a gene: 4. The CDR3 length is 15 residues. DNA of the CDR3: TGTGCCAGTAGTATGGGGCTAGCGGGAGCCTACGAGCAGTACTTC. Protein: CASSMGLAGAYEQYF.

This clone has a handful of counts. This chain links TRBV5-1 with TRBJ1-5; D is undetermined. The V end lost 5 bases, the J end lost 0 bases, and 9 bases lay between the germline ends. Germline CDR1 is SGHRS and CDR2 is YFSETQ. This CDR3 has 14 amino acids. The CDR3 bases are TGCGCCAGCAGAGTAGGGCCTAGCAATCAGCCCCAGCATTTT. Protein product: CASRVGPSNQPQHF. The entire variable domain, with the rest obtained from reference TRBV5-1 and TRBJ1-5, is as follows: KAGVTQTPRYLIKTRGQQVTLSCSPISGHRSVSWYQQTPGQGLQFLFEYFSETQRNKGNFPGRFSGRQFSNSRSEMNVSTLELGDSALYLCASRVGPSNQPQHFGDGTRLSIL.

Only one count was recorded for this clone. This sequence joins TRBV5-1 and TRBJ1-4; 7 bases fit TRBD1. This CDR3 contains 14 residues. Germline-derived CDR1 and CDR2 are SGHRS and YFSETQ. Unmatched junction bases numbered 2, after V lost 0 bases and J lost 6 bases. The CDR3 loop reads CASSLGQGHEKLFF. For the CDR3, the DNA is TGCGCCAGCAGCTTGGGACAGGGCCATGAAAAACTGTTTTTT. Drawing the rest from reference TRBV5-1 and TRBJ1-4, the complete variable domain is KAGVTQTPRYLIKTRGQQVTLSCSPISGHRSVSWYQQTPGQGLQFLFEYFSETQRNKGNFPGRFSGRQFSNSRSEMNVSTLELGDSALYLCASSLGQGHEKLFFGSGTQLSVL.

The chain is built from TRBV11-2 and TRBJ1-3, with D possibly TRBD1 on 6 matching bases. The CDR3 is made up of 15 amino acids. V lost 5 bases, J lost 9 bases, and 20 bases lay in between. Per the germline V gene, CDR1 is SGHAT and CDR2 is FQNNGV. The CDR3 nucleotides are TGTGCCAGCAGCAACCACGGGGGGGGCTGGCGCACCATATATTTT. It translates to CASSNHGGGWRTIYF.

This chain joins TRBV27 and TRBJ2-4, with D possibly being TRBD1 (5 bases). The CDR3 spans 16 residues. Germline V CDR1 and CDR2: MNHEY, SMNVEV (reference sequence). V lost 4 bases and J lost 0, with 13 bases in between. The CDR3 sequence is CASSSLDSLAKNIQYF. The CDR3 nucleotides read TGTGCCAGCAGTTCGCTCGACAGTCTAGCCAAAAACATTCAGTACTTC.

V usage is TRBV15 and J usage is TRBJ2-5; D possibly corresponds to TRBD1 (5 bases). The germline V gene encodes CDR1 LNHNV and CDR2 YYDKDF (reference sequence). CDR3 size: 15 residues. V was trimmed by 3 bases and J by 0 bases, leaving 11 bases between them. The CDR3, as DNA: TGTGCCACCAGCAGTCCGACGGACAACCAAGAGACCCAGTACTTC. Its protein product is CATSSPTDNQETQYF.

This clone showed up just once. The rearrangement links TRBV29-1 to TRBJ1-2, with TRBD1 matching over 7 bases. The CDR3 contains 13 residues. V dropped 4 bases and J dropped 2; count of bases not matched to a gene: 4. The germline V gene has CDR1 SQVTM and CDR2 ANQGSEA. The CDR3: CSVVEGANYGYTF. The CDR3 region has the DNA TGCAGCGTTGTGGAGGGGGCGAACTATGGCTACACCTTC. Based on the CDR3 plus reference TRBV29-1 and TRBJ1-2, the full variable domain is SAVISQKPSRDICQRGTSLTIQCQVDSQVTMMFWYRQQPGQSLTLIATANQGSEATYESGFVIDKFPISRPNLTFSTLTVSNMSPEDSSIYLCSVVEGANYGYTFGSGTRLTVV.

This chain uses TRBV6-2 or TRBV6-3 with TRBJ1-6; possible D gene TRBD1, 6 bases. This CDR3 is built from 14 residues. The germline V gene has CDR1 MNHEY and CDR2 SVGEGT. Deletions cut 6 bases from V and 7 bases from J, with 13 bases between. The CDR3 DNA reads TGTGCCAGCAGCTCAGCAGGGGAAAATTCACCCCTCCACTTT. This gives the protein CASSSAGENSPLHF.

V usage is TRBV15 and J usage is TRBJ2-7; 7 bases match TRBD1. Per germline, CDR1 LNHNV and CDR2 YYDKDF (reference sequence). This CDR3 contains 18 residues. After removal of 1 base from V and 3 bases from J, the junction contained 15 bases not matched to a gene. The CDR3 spells CATSRGGQLFSSGYEQYF. The CDR3 nucleotides read TGTGCCACCAGCAGAGGGGGACAGCTGTTCTCTTCCGGCTACGAGCAGTACTTC.

This clone was recorded once. J is TRBJ1-1 and V is TRBV28; D gene ambiguous. CDR3 size: 16 residues. With 7 bases removed from V and 5 bases from J, the gap between germline ends came to 23 bases. The germline gives CDR1 MDHEN, CDR2 SYDVKM. This CDR3 reads CASTLAGVEGATEAFF. DNA of the CDR3: TGTGCCAGCACCCTCGCAGGCGTAGAAGGTGCGACTGAAGCTTTCTTT.

V is TRBV9 and J is TRBJ2-2, with D possibly TRBD1 on 6 matching bases. CDR1 and CDR2 (germline): SGDLS, YYNGEE. The CDR3 consists of 15 residues. Trimming left V 4 bases short and J 0 bases short, with 10 bases between. CDR3: CASSRTGSNTGELFF. DNA of the CDR3: TGTGCCAGCAGCCGTACAGGGTCGAACACCGGGGAGCTGTTTTTT.

V usage is TRBV11-3 and J usage is TRBJ2-1, with D maybe TRBD1 (6 bases). Trimming removed 5 bases from V and 0 bases from J, with 14 bases in between. CDR1 and CDR2 (germline): SGHNT, YENEEA. This CDR3 region has 16 residues. The CDR3 loop reads CASSRGQLSSYNEQFF. The CDR3 region has the DNA TGTGCCAGCAGCAGAGGACAGCTGAGCTCCTACAATGAGCAGTTCTTC.

This clone occurred a few times. The V and J genes are TRBV28 and TRBJ1-5; 8 nucleotides align to TRBD1. This CDR3 spans 16 amino acids. The junction had 13 bases not matched to a gene; V was cut back by 5 bases and J by 7 bases. Germline loops: CDR1 MDHEN, CDR2 SYDVKM. DNA of the CDR3: TGTGCCAGCAGTCAAACCCGTGACAGGGGTTGGCAGCCCCAGCATTTT. Protein product: CASSQTRDRGWQPQHF.

This clone was seen a single time. The chain carries TRBV11-2 and TRBJ1-2, with 12 bases identical to TRBD1. The germline V gene has CDR1 SGHAT and CDR2 FQNNGV. The CDR3 has 17 amino acids. V was pared by 4 bases and J by 4 bases, with 10 bases of the junction left unmatched. This chain's CDR3 is CASSSIKPGQGAYGYTF. CDR3 bases: TGTGCCAGCAGCTCAATCAAACCGGGACAGGGGGCCTATGGCTACACCTTC.

The rearrangement links TRBV6-5 to TRBJ1-4; TRBD1 is a possible D gene (5 bases). Germline CDR1 is MNHEY and CDR2 is SVGAGI. V lost 0 bases, J lost 7 bases, and 12 bases lay in between. The CDR3 runs to 15 residues. Written as DNA, the CDR3 is TGTGCCAGCAGTTACTCGGGCAGGGAGAGTGAAAAACTGTTTTTT. Its protein is CASSYSGRESEKLFF.